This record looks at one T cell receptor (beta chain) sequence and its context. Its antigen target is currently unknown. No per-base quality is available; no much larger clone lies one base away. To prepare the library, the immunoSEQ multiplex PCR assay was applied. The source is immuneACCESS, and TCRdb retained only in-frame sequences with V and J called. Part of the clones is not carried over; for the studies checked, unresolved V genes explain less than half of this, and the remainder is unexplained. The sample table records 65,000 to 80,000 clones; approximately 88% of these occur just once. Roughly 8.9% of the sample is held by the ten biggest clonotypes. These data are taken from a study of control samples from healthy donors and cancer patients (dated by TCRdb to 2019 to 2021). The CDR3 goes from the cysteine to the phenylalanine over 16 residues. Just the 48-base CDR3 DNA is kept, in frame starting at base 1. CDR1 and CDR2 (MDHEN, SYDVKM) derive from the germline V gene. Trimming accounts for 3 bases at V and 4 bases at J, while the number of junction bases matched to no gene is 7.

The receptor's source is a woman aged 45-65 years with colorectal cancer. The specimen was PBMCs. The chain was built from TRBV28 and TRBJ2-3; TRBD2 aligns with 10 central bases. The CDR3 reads CASSFRSGGASDTQYF. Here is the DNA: TGTGCCAGCAGTTTCCGAAGCGGGGGGGCCTCAGATACGCAGTATTTT.